A selection of T cell receptor beta chains follows, all from one sample in a study of CD8+ T cells in alopecia areata. TCRdb's table, derived via immunoSEQ multiplex PCR, lists solely in-frame clones and lacks some. The sample includes some 180,000 clones, about 63% of them seen just once. The specimen comprised CD4+ T cells sorted from blood, sampled at week 0. The source of these receptors is a human donor with alopecia areata. Both conserved end residues are part of each CDR3. A D gene is named only where the DNA matches it firmly. Clone size appears in some rows only: once, few, many, or a class for an expanded clone.

j_gene | d_gene | abundance | v_gene | CDR3aa | CDR3nt
TRBJ1-1 | . | once | TRBV19 | CASSIVRGSGNTEAFF | TGTGCCAGTAGTATAGTCCGGGGATCAGGAAACACTGAAGCTTTCTTT
TRBJ2-1 | . | . | TRBV4-3 | CASSQADRRGNEQFF | TGCGCCAGCAGCCAAGCGGACAGACGTGGCAATGAGCAGTTCTTC
TRBJ2-7 | . | . | TRBV7-6 | CASSLGKGYEQYF | TGTGCCAGCAGCTTAGGCAAAGGGTACGAGCAGTACTTC
TRBJ1-1 | . | . | TRBV30 | CAWSLVEGRAFF | TGTGCCTGGAGTTTAGTAGAAGGCCGAGCTTTCTTT
TRBJ1-5 | . | few | TRBV29-1 | CSVQLGSYQPQHF | TGCAGCGTGCAGTTGGGGAGTTATCAGCCCCAGCATTTT
TRBJ2-3 | . | few | TRBV4-3 | CASSQDWPPSTQYF | TGCGCCAGCAGCCAAGATTGGCCTCCCAGTACGCAGTATTTT
TRBJ1-6 | TRBD1 | . | TRBV14 | CASSATVGQKKSPLHF | TGTGCCAGCAGCGCAACCGTGGGACAGAAGAAATCACCCCTCCACTTT
TRBJ1-1 | . | once | TRBV6-5 | CASSFRGPVVAFF | TGTGCCAGCAGTTTCAGGGGACCGGTGGTTGCTTTCTTT
TRBJ1-2 | TRBD1 | few | TRBV6-1 | CASTLGGTGIYGYTF | TGTGCCAGCACCCTAGGGGGGACAGGGATCTATGGCTACACCTTC
TRBJ1-2 | TRBD1 | . | TRBV30 | CAWSVPRRGPNGYTF | TGTGCCTGGAGTGTACCTCGCAGGGGGCCCAATGGCTACACCTTC
TRBJ2-3 | TRBD1 | few | TRBV18 | CASSLRTGVDTQYF | TGTGCCAGCTCACTCCGGACAGGGGTAGATACGCAGTATTTT
TRBJ1-1 | . | . | TRBV5-4 | CASSTKLNTEAFF | TGTGCCAGCAGCACCAAATTGAACACTGAAGCTTTCTTT
TRBJ1-6 | . | few | TRBV29-1 | CSVATGADNSPLHF | TGCAGCGTAGCAACAGGAGCCGACAATTCACCCCTCCACTTT
TRBJ1-5 | . | . | TRBV2 | CASSESWQGGNQPQHF | TGTGCCAGCAGTGAGAGTTGGCAGGGTGGGAATCAGCCCCAGCATTTT
TRBJ2-6 | TRBD1 | . | TRBV15 | CATSRERGLGANVLTF | TGTGCCACCAGCAGAGAGAGGGGGCTCGGGGCCAACGTCCTGACTTTC
TRBJ1-2 | . | . | TRBV9 | CASSVVSNGGYTF | TGTGCCAGCAGCGTAGTTTCGAACGGGGGCTACACCTTC
TRBJ1-2 | . | . | TRBV2 | CASSATGTANYGYTF | TGTGCCAGCAGTGCAACAGGAACAGCTAACTATGGCTACACCTTC
TRBJ2-7 | TRBD1 | . | TRBV11-2 | CASSAIGGPYEQYF | TGTGCCAGCAGCGCCATAGGGGGCCCATACGAGCAGTACTTC
TRBJ2-1 | TRBD2 | . | TRBV9 | CASSVVLGTRPDEQFF | TGTGCCAGCAGCGTAGTATTGGGGACTAGGCCGGATGAGCAGTTCTTC
TRBJ2-4 | . | . | TRBV29-1 | CSVYGGGIQYF | TGCAGCGTTTATGGTGGGGGCATTCAGTACTTC